The clone carrying this TCR beta chain was counted between two and nine times. Its matching antigen is unknown. Before the COVID-19 pandemic, during about 2010-2018, CD4+ T cells were taken from unexposed donors. After roughly ten days of culture, CD4+ T cells were isolated. J was trimmed by 3 bases and V by 5 bases; bases with no gene match: 9. This CDR3 has 15 amino acids. CDR1 SGHTA and CDR2 FQGNSA come from the germline V gene. The sample belongs to a study of CD4 T cells in relation to SARS-CoV-2 and coronaviruses. The table came from immunoSEQ multiplex PCR; TCRdb's copy has only in-frame clones and leaves some out. This sample has tens of thousands of clones, with about 78% found just once.

Sequencing was carried out using CD4+ T cells from PBMCs, cultured in vitro. The chain carries TRBV7-2 and TRBJ2-7; 8 nucleotides align to TRBD2. This receptor was obtained from a human donor in good health. CDR3 DNA sequence: TGTGCCAGCAGCCAACCGGGACTAGTTGACTACGAGCAGTACTTC. It is translated as CASSQPGLVDYEQYF.